This T cell receptor (beta chain) was identified during a study of blood T cell repertoires in COVID-19. Study in general: Samples representing acute and convalescent COVID-19 were sourced from the United States, Italy and Spain. PBMCs, B-cell-depleted T cells, or T cells were the source of the cDNA or gDNA that made up the material.

The CDR3 totals 14 residues. Germline V gene data show CDR1 as GTSNPN and CDR2 as SVGIG (reference sequence). Trimming stripped 1 base from V and 3 bases from J, with 12 bases between. Original processing notes: Amplification of reference gene primers provided the estimated nucleated cell counts. Data came from immunoSEQ multiplex PCR; TCRdb stores just in-frame clones and leaves some out. The D gene and trimming were derived from the DNA, and the V and J assignments and clone size from that table. The sample has about 50,000 clones, roughly 91% seen once; the top ten hold 9%. The receptor was derived from an elderly man with active or convalescent COVID-19. The genes are TRBV30 and TRBJ1-1; D gene ambiguous. Sequenced material: peripheral blood. The CDR3 is CAWSARRQYTEAFF. The CDR3 nucleotides read TGTGCCTGGAGTGCCCGACGACAATACACTGAAGCTTTCTTT.